This is a list of T cell receptor beta chains from one sample in a study of blood T cells in healthy people across ages. TCRdb re-called the 5' RACE reads through MiXCR, storing one row per CDR3 protein. This sample has under 800,000 distinct CDR3 sequences, with roughly 47% found just once. Material for sequencing was blood. The receptors shown here come from a woman aged 55-70 years in good health. Each CDR3 is given with its conserved first and last residue. D genes are given only for firm matches. Size is stated for part of the rows, as once, few or many counts, or as a class when the clone is expanded.

>.|TRBJ1-4|.|TRBV20-1
TGCAGTGCCCAAGGGGGGCGGGAAAAACTGTTTTTT
CSAQGGREKLFF
>many|TRBJ2-1|TRBD2|TRBV29-1
TGCAGCGTTGAGGATTACGGGGGGGCATACAATGAGCAGTTCTTC
CSVEDYGGAYNEQFF
>.|TRBJ2-3|.|TRBV24-1
TGTGCCACCAGTGATTTGAAGAGTCCTAGCACAGATACGCAGTATTTT
CATSDLKSPSTDTQYF
>.|TRBJ2-3|TRBD1|TRBV11-2
TGTGCCAGCAGACCGACAGGGTTGACAGAGACGCAGTATTTT
CASRPTGLTETQYF
>.|TRBJ2-3|.|TRBV12-3/TRBV12-4
TGTGCCAGCAGTTTTTTCCAGGATAGCACAGATACGCAGTATTTT
CASSFFQDSTDTQYF
>.|TRBJ2-1|.|TRBV3-1
TGTGCCAGCAGCCAAGGGCGGGAAAGGGAGCAGTTCTTC
CASSQGREREQFF
>many|TRBJ2-1|TRBD1|TRBV12-3/TRBV12-4
TGTGCCAGCAGTTTAACGGGACAGGGCTACAATGAGCAGTTCTTC
CASSLTGQGYNEQFF
>.|TRBJ1-6|.|TRBV4-3
TGCGCCAGCAGCCAAGGCGGCAGATATAATTCACCCCTCCACTTT
CASSQGGRYNSPLHF
>.|TRBJ2-1|TRBD2|TRBV20-1
TGCAGTGCTAAAATTCCTGGCGGGAGCCCTAATGAGCAGTTCTTC
CSAKIPGGSPNEQFF
>.|TRBJ1-6|.|TRBV6-5
TGTGCCAGCAGTTACCGGGTTCCGCGGAGCTCCTATAATTCACCCCTCCACTTT
CASSYRVPRSSYNSPLHF
>.|TRBJ2-3|.|TRBV6-1
TGTGCCAGTGAATGGACAAAAGACACAGATACGCAGTATTTT
CASEWTKDTDTQYF
>few|TRBJ2-7|TRBD2|TRBV14
TGTGCCAGCAGCCAATTCTCCGGGGGGTACGAGCAGTACTTC
CASSQFSGGYEQYF
>once|TRBJ2-5|TRBD2|TRBV28
TGTGCCAGCAGTTTTGAGACTAGCGGGGGGGAGACCCAGTACTTC
CASSFETSGGETQYF
>.|TRBJ1-2|.|TRBV28
TGTGCCAGCAGTGCAACGGGCCTTGGGGAACGAGGTGGCTACACCTTC
CASSATGLGERGGYTF